These 20 T cell receptor beta chains originate from one sample sequenced in a study of identical twins. In TCRdb, the 5' RACE reads were re-called with MiXCR into one record per CDR3 protein. The sample shows some 660,000 distinct CDR3 sequences, less than 10% of them seen only once. The same sample was also used in a study of yellow fever vaccine responses in identical twins.

Sequenced input: PBMCs. These receptors all stem from a woman aged 18-29 years in good health.

The chain couples TRBV9 to TRBJ1-1; D remains ambiguous. Trimming shortened V by 0 bases and J by 1 base, and 4 bases separated the two germline ends. Germline CDR1 and CDR2: SGDLS and YYNGEE. This CDR3 comprises 13 residues. The CDR3 reads CASSVGTNTEAFF. The CDR3 coding sequence is TGTGCCAGCAGCGTAGGGACGAACACTGAAGCTTTCTTT.

The chain has TRBV6-1 and TRBJ2-1, with D hard to call. The V end lost 3 bases, the J end lost 6 bases, and 6 bases lay between the germline ends. This CDR3 is 12 amino acids long. CDR1 and CDR2 (germline): MNHNS, SASEGT. Here the CDR3 DNA reads TGTGCCAGCAGTGACTTCCCCAATGAGCAGTTCTTC. Protein sequence: CASSDFPNEQFF.

This clonotype has more than one count but fewer than ten. This rearrangement joins TRBV4-1 to TRBJ2-5, with TRBD1 identical over 9 bases. The V segment lost 1 base and the J segment 5 bases; nucleotides outside the gene matches: 11. This CDR3 is built from 17 residues. Germline V lookup: CDR1 MGHRA, CDR2 YSYEKL. The CDR3 reads CASSQGASGTGKETQYF. In DNA, the CDR3 is TGCGCCAGCAGCCAAGGAGCCTCCGGGACAGGGAAGGAGACCCAGTACTTC.

CDR3 sequence: CASSQVGGEAFF. The CDR3 DNA sequence: TGTGCCAGCAGCCAGGTCGGGGGAGAAGCTTTCTTT. The V and J genes are TRBV3-1 and TRBJ1-1, with D possibly TRBD1 on 5 matching bases. Germline V gene lookup returns CDR1 LGHDT and CDR2 YNNKEL (reference sequence). V lost 3 bases and J lost 8, with 10 bases in between. The CDR3 is 12 amino acids.

This clonotype was seen a few times. This chain's CDR3 is CASGSDYEQYF. The CDR3 DNA is TGTGCCAGCGGTAGCGACTACGAGCAGTACTTC. The V and J genes are TRBV28 and TRBJ2-7; possibly TRBD2 for D (5 bases). CDR1 and CDR2 from the germline V gene are MDHEN and SYDVKM. This CDR3 is built from 11 residues. V lost 8 bases, J lost 3 bases, and 8 bases lay in between.

CDR3 protein: CSARGLAGGWFFTDTQYF. The CDR3 DNA is TGCAGTGCTAGAGGACTAGCGGGGGGGTGGTTCTTCACAGATACGCAGTATTTT. This chain uses TRBV20-1 with TRBJ2-3, with 14 bases matching TRBD2. CDR1 and CDR2 from the germline V gene are DFQATT and SNEGSKA (reference sequence). The V gene end was trimmed by 1 base and the J gene end by 2 bases; junction bases not matched to a gene: 8. The CDR3 is 18 amino acids.

The V call is TRBV6-2 or TRBV6-3, the J call TRBJ2-3; 9 bases fit TRBD2. Trimming removed 5 bases from V and 4 bases from J; junction bases left unmatched: 10. The CDR3 has 16 residues. Germline-derived CDR1 and CDR2 are MNHEY and SVGEGT. The CDR3 nucleotides are TGTGCCAGCAGTCATCAAGGACTAGCGTATGCAGATACGCAGTATTTT. It codes for CASSHQGLAYADTQYF.

This rearrangement joins TRBV14 to TRBJ2-2; no firm D call. The CDR3 spans 14 residues. From germline, CDR1 is SGHDN and CDR2 FVKESK. With 4 bases removed from V and 0 bases from J, the gap between germline ends came to 6 bases. CDR3 coding DNA: TGTGCCAGCAGCCCCATTCCGAACACCGGGGAGCTGTTTTTT. This codes for CASSPIPNTGELFF.

This clonotype was counted many times. This chain links TRBV24-1 with TRBJ1-1; tentatively, D is TRBD1 (6 bases). Germline V lookup: CDR1 KGHDR, CDR2 SFDVKD. The CDR3 has 12 amino acids. V was shortened by 4 bases and J by 8 bases, with 10 bases between the two germline ends. The CDR3 loop is CATSEGDREAFF. CDR3 nucleotide sequence: TGTGCCACCAGTGAGGGCGACAGGGAAGCTTTCTTT.

This clonotype has ten or more counts. This chain links TRBV5-1 with TRBJ2-7, with D possibly matching TRBD2 (6 bases). Germline lookup yields CDR1 SGHRS and CDR2 YFSETQ. Between the trimmed V and J ends, which lost 6 bases and 0 bases, there was a span of 10 bases. This CDR3 contains 13 residues. In nucleotides, the CDR3 is TGCGCCAGCACCCCGCGGGACTCCTACGAGCAGTACTTC. It translates to CASTPRDSYEQYF.

This clonotype was picked up a small number of times. The chain employs TRBV12-3 or TRBV12-4 and TRBJ1-4; 7 nucleotides match TRBD1. The trim removed 3 bases at V and 5 bases at J, leaving 3 bases unmatched. This CDR3 comprises 14 residues. The CDR3 region is CASSFGDRNEKLFF. The CDR3 coding sequence is TGTGCCAGCAGTTTTGGGGACAGAAATGAAAAACTGTTTTTT.

This clonotype turned up a few times. This rearrangement joins TRBV27 to TRBJ2-7, with 9 bases lining up with TRBD1. The CDR3 extends over 16 amino acids. In germline, CDR1 is MNHEY, CDR2 SMNVEV (reference sequence). Trimming removed 4 bases from V and 4 bases from J; junction bases left unmatched: 11. CDR3 protein: CASSSYRGHYRYEQYF. The DNA for the CDR3 is TGTGCCAGCAGTTCCTACAGGGGGCATTATCGGTACGAGCAGTACTTC.

This clonotype was detected many times. The chain joins TRBV5-6 to TRBJ2-4, with TRBD1 identical over 8 bases. CDR1 and CDR2 (germline): SGHDT, YYEEEE. The CDR3 has 17 residues. Germline trimming cut 0 bases from V and 7 bases from J; bases unmatched to any gene: 12. Here the CDR3 DNA reads TGTGCCAGCAGCTTGGTGGACAGGGAGAGCTCTAGGAACATTCAGTACTTC. Residues: CASSLVDRESSRNIQYF. The whole variable domain, remainder taken from reference TRBV5-6 and TRBJ2-4, is DAGVTQSPTHLIKTRGQQVTLRCSPKSGHDTVSWYQQALGQGPQFIFQYYEEEERQRGNFPDRFSGHQFPNYSSELNVNALLLGDSALYLCASSLVDRESSRNIQYFGAGTRLSVL.

This chain links TRBV20-1 with TRBJ2-7, with 10 bases that match TRBD2. The CDR3 runs 15 residues. The germline CDR1 and CDR2 sequences are DFQATT and SNEGSKA (reference sequence). Trimming at V came to 0 bases and at J to 3 bases, leaving 5 bases not matched to a gene. The CDR3 spells CSARDGLADIYEQYF. Here the CDR3 DNA reads TGCAGTGCTAGAGATGGACTAGCGGATATCTACGAGCAGTACTTC.

The gene calls are TRBV2 and TRBJ2-5, with TRBD2 identical over 8 bases. V lost 1 base and J lost 7; bases outside the gene matches: 14. Germline values: CDR1 SNHLY, CDR2 FYNNEI. This CDR3 is built from 17 residues. The CDR3: CASSEGVAGPNWGTQYF. CDR3 coding DNA: TGTGCCAGCAGTGAAGGAGTAGCGGGACCGAATTGGGGGACCCAGTACTTC.

This clonotype showed up just a few times. J is TRBJ2-3 and V is TRBV29-1, with D possibly matching TRBD2 (6 bases). V lost 1 base and J 3 bases, leaving 11 bases between the germline ends. This CDR3 region has 14 residues. Germline V gene lookup returns CDR1 SQVTM and CDR2 ANQGSEA. This chain's CDR3 is CSVEAGSGTDTQYF. CDR3 DNA: TGCAGCGTTGAAGCGGGCAGCGGGACAGATACGCAGTATTTT.

A few counts support this clonotype. The chain uses TRBV7-2 and TRBJ2-2, with D perhaps TRBD2 (5 bases). V was clipped by 5 bases and J by 6 bases, with 13 bases between them. This CDR3 comprises 14 residues. Germline V gives CDR1 SGHTA, CDR2 FQGNSA. The DNA of the CDR3 is TGTGCCAGCAGCCCCGAGGTCGGGGCCGGGGAGCTGTTTTTT. This translates into CASSPEVGAGELFF.

The sample holds a few counts of this clonotype. The chain links TRBV15 to TRBJ1-2; possibly TRBD1 for D (5 bases). Germline CDR1 is LNHNV and CDR2 is YYDKDF (reference sequence). The V end lost 1 base, the J end lost 6 bases, and 12 bases lay between the germline ends. This CDR3 region has 14 residues. Here the CDR3 DNA reads TGTGCCACCAGCAGAGTGGCGACAGCCCATGGCTACACCTTC. Amino acid sequence: CATSRVATAHGYTF.

The chain recombines TRBV4-1 with TRBJ2-7; D might be TRBD2 (5 bases). The germline CDR1 and CDR2 sequences are MGHRA and YSYEKL. V was trimmed by 2 bases and J by 4 bases, leaving 12 bases between them. The CDR3 is 14 amino acids. The CDR3, as DNA: TGCGCCAGCAGCCAACTACGGGGAGAATACGAGCAGTACTTC. It encodes CASSQLRGEYEQYF.

This sequence joins TRBV28 and TRBJ2-5; TRBD2 agrees at 9 bases. This CDR3 is 16 amino acids long. The V gene's germline CDR1 is MDHEN and CDR2 SYDVKM. V was pared by 4 bases and J by 2 bases, with 8 bases of the junction left unmatched. The CDR3 is CASSSMGLAEQETQYF. Here the CDR3 DNA reads TGTGCCAGCAGTTCCATGGGACTAGCAGAGCAAGAGACCCAGTACTTC.